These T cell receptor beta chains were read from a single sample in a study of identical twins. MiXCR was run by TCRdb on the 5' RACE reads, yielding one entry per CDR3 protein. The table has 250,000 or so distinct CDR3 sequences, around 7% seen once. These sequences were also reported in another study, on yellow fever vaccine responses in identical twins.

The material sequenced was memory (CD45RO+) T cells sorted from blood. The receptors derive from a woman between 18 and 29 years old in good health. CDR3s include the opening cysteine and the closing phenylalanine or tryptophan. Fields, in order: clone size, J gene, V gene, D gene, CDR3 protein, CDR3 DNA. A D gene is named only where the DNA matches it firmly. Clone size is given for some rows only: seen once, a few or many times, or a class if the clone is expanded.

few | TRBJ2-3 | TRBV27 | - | CASRRTQVATDTQYF | TGTGCCAGCAGACGGACACAAGTGGCCACAGATACGCAGTATTTT
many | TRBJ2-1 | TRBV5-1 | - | CASSLQGPTNEQFF | TGCGCCAGCAGCTTGCAGGGCCCAACCAATGAGCAGTTCTTC
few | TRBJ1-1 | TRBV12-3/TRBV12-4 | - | CASSFAGNSFTEAFF | TGTGCCAGCAGTTTCGCGGGGAATTCGTTCACTGAAGCTTTCTTT
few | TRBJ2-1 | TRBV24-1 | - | CATSDPTAGPSQFF | TGTGCCACCAGTGATCCCACAGCCGGCCCGTCGCAGTTCTTC
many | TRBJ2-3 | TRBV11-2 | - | CASKRVSTQYF | TGTGCCAGCAAGAGAGTGTCGACGCAGTATTTT
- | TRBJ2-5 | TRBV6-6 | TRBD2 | CASIALAGETQYF | TGTGCCAGCATCGCACTAGCGGGAGAGACCCAGTACTTC
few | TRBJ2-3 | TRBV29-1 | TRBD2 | CSVEESLGTIRTDTQYF | TGCAGCGTTGAAGAATCTCTAGGGACTATACGCACAGATACGCAGTATTTT
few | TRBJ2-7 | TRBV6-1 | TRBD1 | CATSVAGTGDEQYF | TGTGCCACCAGCGTAGCGGGGACAGGGGACGAGCAGTACTTC
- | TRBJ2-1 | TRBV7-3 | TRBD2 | CASSFTGTSVVNEQFF | TGTGCCAGCAGCTTTACCGGGACTAGTGTAGTGAATGAGCAGTTCTTC
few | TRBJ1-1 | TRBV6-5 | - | CASSRNGDEAFF | TGTGCCAGCAGCAGAAATGGAGATGAAGCTTTCTTT
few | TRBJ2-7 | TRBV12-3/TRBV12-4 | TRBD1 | CASSRTGGAYEQYF | TGTGCCAGCAGCCGAACAGGGGGCGCATACGAGCAGTACTTC
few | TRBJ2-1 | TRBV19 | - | CASSIGPSSNEQFF | TGTGCCAGTAGTATAGGCCCCTCCAGCAATGAGCAGTTCTTC
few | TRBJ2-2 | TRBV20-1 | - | CSARPRAGQGYGELFF | TGCAGTGCTAGACCGAGGGCCGGGCAGGGATACGGGGAGCTGTTTTTT
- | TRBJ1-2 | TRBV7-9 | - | CASSLDVLGDYGYTF | TGTGCCAGCAGCTTAGATGTCTTAGGCGACTATGGCTACACCTTC
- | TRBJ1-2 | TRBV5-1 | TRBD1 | CASSPDRGANYGYTF | TGCGCCAGCAGCCCAGACAGGGGTGCTAACTATGGCTACACCTTC